The source of this TCR beta chain is a study of shared clonotypes between healthy human individuals (dated by TCRdb to between 2020 and 2021). In the study overall: Three men and a couple of women, aged 18 to 49 years, made up the cohort. For each donor, CD4 naive and CD4 memory were each run on three plates, CD8 naive on two plates, and CD8 memory on one plate. The study deeply sequenced blood TCR repertoires of about five healthy adults to estimate repertoire size and the extent of clonotype sharing between individuals. Different laboratories and diverse techniques were used to prepare libraries and sequence TCR repertoires, to increase sequencing depth and limit assay-specific biases. Each donor's leukapheresis produced roughly between about 0.9 and 9.5 billion PBMCs.

Study-level results and caveats: Around 5.4% of naive CD4, roughly 3.5% of naive CD8, approximately 2.2% of memory CD4, and roughly 0.4% of memory CD8 clonotypes were shared across a few donors. Rarefaction of sorted-subset datasets indicated incomplete sequencing despite the large sequencing depth. Clonotypes shared by all four sorted-subset donors showed higher generation probabilities than non-shared clonotypes. Sampling was restricted to blood, and TCR repertoires in tissue are likely to differ from TCR repertoires in blood. Estimated clonotype richness was generally larger for naive than for memory subsets. Pairwise subsampling led to the expectation that sequencing depth would affect the degree of clonotype sharing among donors. The small number of donors limited the genetic and exposure-history diversity represented.

Trimmed from V: 4 bases; trimmed from J: 6 bases; junction bases lacking a gene match: 7. The CDR3 runs 16 residues from the cysteine to the phenylalanine. Only CDR3 DNA remains: 48 bases, in frame from the first base. Via the germline V gene, CDR1 is LGHNA and CDR2 YNFKEQ. Using the deep immunoSEQ assay, multiplex PCR amplified TCR CDR3 regions from genomic DNA. For each cell subset, the extracted genomic DNA was distributed evenly across all wells of several immunoSEQ 96-well plates, and each plate served as one replicate. For sorted subsets, approximately 190 ng genomic DNA, equal to 30,000 to 35,000 T cell genomes, was loaded into each replicate PCR. Purified libraries were measured with a Qubit 3.0 fluorometer, size-checked on a Bioanalyzer 2100, and measured again with the KAPA Library Quantification kit. Every immunoSEQ 96-well plate was sequenced on a separate single-read 150-cycle Illumina NextSeq 550 flow cell. The source study handled its data this way. Because the immunoSEQ output held only junctional sequences and lacked quality scores, the filtering could not match the filtering applied to full-length reads. Sequences were annotated with PyIR, a Python wrapper for IgBLAST v1.9, using IMGT germline references to assign V/J genes and CDR3. Any read was removed if the V/J assignment was weak (E-value above 1e-6), the CDR3 was missing, or the read contained stop codons, out-of-frame junctions, or ambiguous translated residues. A V3J clonotype was defined by an identical inferred V gene, J gene, and CDR3 amino acid sequence. Percentage overlap between repertoires was computed as shared unique clonotypes divided by the size of the smaller repertoire. Richness of each repertoire was evaluated using RTK rarefaction, the Chao1 estimator, and Recon v2.1 estimates of unobserved clonotypes. OLGA was used to compute generation probabilities for all TCRbeta clonotypes that the gDNA method yielded from a handful of donors. Not all clones reach the TCRdb copy of this immuneACCESS table, which keeps in-frame sequences only. Checked studies attribute under half of the gap to unresolved V genes and leave the rest unexplained. Clone size and V and J calls were adopted from that table, with D and trimming inferred from the DNA. This sample is represented by more than 550,000 clones; around 91% of them were singletons. Approximately 35% of the sample comes from the top ten.

The donors were healthy, HIV-negative adults with no recently reported acute infections or vaccinations. Every donor was a Caucasian adult residing in Nashville, Tennessee, USA. The CD8 memory samples were a combination of magnetically selected CD45RO+ cells and CCR7-negative CD45RA+ effector memory (TemRA) cells. Blood was collected by leukapheresis, and PBMCs were isolated by Ficoll-Histopaque density gradient centrifugation and then cryopreserved in liquid nitrogen vapor phase. Purity and quantity of every magnetically sorted T cell population were checked by analytical flow cytometry. Genomic DNA was isolated from every sorted fraction and measured by UV absorbance on a Nanodrop 2000c. In the case of this clone: Its recognized antigen is unknown. Base qualities are missing; no much larger clone stands one base away.

The chain joins TRBV4-2 to TRBJ1-4; 11 nucleotides in the junction match TRBD1. Sequencing input: memory CD8+ T cells from PBMCs. The meaning of the sample's cell subset or site label: CD45RO+ cells pooled with CCR7-negative TemRA cells. This receptor was identified in a man aged 18 to 35 in good health. Some clones in this sample may be carry-over from other donors' samples. The DNA is as follows: TGTGCCAGCAGCCGAGACACGGGACAGGGGGATGAAAAACTGTTTTTT. The translation is CASSRDTGQGDEKLFF.